This passage covers 18 T cell receptor beta chains from one sample sequenced in a study of blood T cell repertoires in COVID-19 (dated by TCRdb to between 2020 and 2021). The protocol used for the library was the immunoSEQ multiplex PCR assay. Sourced from immuneACCESS, this table was stored by TCRdb with only in-frame sequences that have V and J called. A share of the clones is absent; for the studies checked, an unresolved V gene accounts for under half, and the remainder has no known explanation. The sample contains about 200,000 clones, about nine tenths of them found a single time. Of the sample, 4.5% to 5.5% is held by the ten largest clones. Input material: peripheral blood. All receptors come from a woman between 35 and 50 years old with acute or convalescent COVID-19.

The V call is TRBV6-1, the J call TRBJ1-4; D is perhaps TRBD1 (5 bases). With 3 bases removed from V and 8 bases from J, the gap between germline ends came to 19 bases. The CDR3 has 16 residues. Looked up from germline, CDR1 is MNHNS and CDR2 is SASEGT. CDR3 bases: TGTGCCAGCAGTGATAGGTCCACAGGTCTTCGGGAAAAACTGTTTTTT. Its translation: CASSDRSTGLREKLFF.

This chain connects TRBV30 to TRBJ1-3, with D unclear. The V end was cut by 4 bases, the J end by 1 base, with 5 bases between. CDR1 and CDR2 from the germline V gene are GTSNPN and SVGIG (reference sequence). CDR3 length equals 12 residues. DNA of the CDR3: TGTGCCTGGACCAGTTCTGGAAACACCATATATTTT. It encodes CAWTSSGNTIYF.

This clone was seen just once. This sample includes further DNA sequences coding for the same CDR3. This chain connects TRBV5-1 to TRBJ2-2; tentatively, D is TRBD1 (5 bases). The V and J ends lost 0 bases and 1 base respectively, with 7 bases between them. The CDR3 runs to 15 residues. The germline V gene has CDR1 SGHRS and CDR2 YFSETQ. In DNA form, the CDR3 reads TGCGCCAGCAGCTTGGGACAGAGGAACACCGGGGAGCTGTTTTTT. Encoded protein: CASSLGQRNTGELFF.

The chain joins TRBV30 to TRBJ1-5, with D perhaps matching TRBD1 (5 bases). The CDR3 loop spans 17 amino acids. With 0 bases removed from V and 2 bases from J, the gap between germline ends came to 17 bases. The germline gives CDR1 GTSNPN, CDR2 SVGIG (reference sequence). CDR3 coding DNA: TGTGCCTGGAGTGTACGTTTTGCAGGGTATGGCAATCAGCCCCAGCATTTT. It encodes CAWSVRFAGYGNQPQHF.

V is TRBV6-1 and J is TRBJ2-5; 8 bases match TRBD2. Germline lookup yields CDR1 MNHNS and CDR2 SASEGT. This CDR3 comprises 14 residues. V trimming: 3 bases; J trimming: 7 bases; junction bases outside the gene matches: 7. The CDR3 DNA reads as TGTGCCAGCAGTGACACGGGGGGGTCCGGGACCCAGTACTTC. Its protein product is CASSDTGGSGTQYF.

This clone has a handful of counts. The V call is TRBV6-4, the J call TRBJ1-2; tentatively, D is TRBD1 (5 bases). Germline V gene sequence: CDR1 MRHNA, CDR2 SNTAGT. The CDR3 loop spans 17 amino acids. Trimming pared 5 bases from V and 4 bases from J, leaving 23 bases between. DNA for the CDR3: TGTGCCAGCAGTCCCCTAAGGGGTCTACTACGGACCTATGGCTACACCTTC. Protein sequence: CASSPLRGLLRTYGYTF.

The CDR3 DNA sequence: TGTGCCAGCAGCTCGGACAGGGTTAACAATGAGCAGTTCTTC. Amino acids: CASSSDRVNNEQFF. The genes are TRBV7-6 and TRBJ2-1; 8 bases match TRBD1. This CDR3 comprises 14 residues. Germline values: CDR1 SGHVS, CDR2 FNYEAQ. Trimming cost V 4 bases and J 5 bases; bases outside gene matches: 4.

The chain employs TRBV7-8 and TRBJ1-5; 7 bases are a match to TRBD1. CDR3 length: 14 residues. Germline CDR1 is SGHVS and CDR2 is FQNEAQ. Losses at the gene ends were 4 bases for V and 5 bases for J; bases not matched to a gene: 5. CDR3 nucleotide sequence: TGTGCCAGCAGCTCACGACAGGGTGATCAGCCCCAGCATTTT. Amino acids: CASSSRQGDQPQHF.

With regard to this clone: A much larger clone is a single base away; this may be a read error. The chain joins TRBV5-4 to TRBJ2-3; TRBD1 matches at 8 bases. This CDR3 is built from 16 residues. Looked up from germline, CDR1 is SGHNT and CDR2 is YYREEE (reference sequence). V gave up 0 bases and J gave up 4 bases; unmatched junction bases: 7. CDR3 sequence (DNA): TGTGCCAGCAGCTTGGCCAGCAGGGGGCGATCAGATACGCAGTATTTT. Its protein product is CASSLASRGRSDTQYF.

The rearrangement joins TRBV6-5 to TRBJ2-2; D gene uncertain. The CDR3 extends over 10 amino acids. V dropped 11 bases and J dropped 4 bases, with 5 bases sitting between them. Germline V CDR1 and CDR2: MNHEY, SVGAGI. CDR3 in DNA: TGTGCCTGCGGCACCGGGGAGCTGTTTTTT. This sequence encodes CACGTGELFF.

The chain joins TRBV15 to TRBJ1-1, with no clear D. The V gene lost 0 bases and the J gene lost 10 bases, with 12 bases spanning the gap. The CDR3 contains 13 residues. The V gene's germline CDR1 is LNHNV and CDR2 YYDKDF (reference sequence). In DNA form, the CDR3 reads TGTGCCACCAGCAGAGATCTCGTTTCGGGAGCTTTCTTT. Translated, it gives CATSRDLVSGAFF. Full variable domain (missing parts from reference TRBV15 and TRBJ1-1): DAMVIQNPRYQVTQFGKPVTLSCSQTLNHNVMYWYQQKSSQAPKLLFHYYDKDFNNEADTPDNFQSRRPNTSFCFLDIRSPGLGDTAMYLCATSRDLVSGAFFGQGTRLTVV.

The chain carries TRBV2 and TRBJ2-1; no reliable D call. The CDR3 runs 12 residues. Germline V gene sequence: CDR1 SNHLY, CDR2 FYNNEI. V was pared by 4 bases and J by 8 bases, with 9 bases between. The CDR3 loop is CASSASGYEQFF. The CDR3 coding sequence is TGTGCCAGCAGTGCCTCCGGGTATGAGCAGTTCTTC.

The chain employs TRBV7-8 and TRBJ2-7, with 14 bases fitting TRBD2. V trimming: 5 bases; J trimming: 6 bases; junction bases outside the gene matches: 18. The CDR3 runs to 19 residues. Germline CDR1 SGHVS, CDR2 FQNEAQ. As DNA, the CDR3 is TGTGCCAGCAGCCTACCTGGAGGACTAGCGGGGGGCCTTTATGGCGAGCAGTACGTC. Protein: CASSLPGGLAGGLYGEQYV.

This clone has a single count. In DNA, the CDR3 is TGTGCCAGCAGCCGCCCCGGGAGCGGGGGGACCACCGGGGAGCTGTTTTTT. Translating gives CASSRPGSGGTTGELFF. This rearrangement joins TRBV7-6 to TRBJ2-2; 9 bases map to TRBD2. The ends lost 5 bases at V and 4 bases at J; junction bases unmatched: 11. This CDR3 is built from 17 residues. The germline gives CDR1 SGHVS, CDR2 FNYEAQ.

The count of this clone is one. The chain is built from TRBV24-1 and TRBJ1-2, with 11 bases lining up with TRBD1. Germline values: CDR1 KGHDR, CDR2 SFDVKD. The junction had 15 bases not matched to a gene; V was cut back by 4 bases and J by 9 bases. The CDR3 runs 17 residues. CDR3 sequence (DNA): TGTGCCACCAGTGACCCCCCCTTAGGACAGGGGGCGGGGAGCTACACCTTC. Its protein product is CATSDPPLGQGAGSYTF.

V and J are TRBV2 and TRBJ1-6; 9 bases are a match to TRBD1. Germline V lookup: CDR1 SNHLY, CDR2 FYNNEI. The V gene end was trimmed by 3 bases and the J gene end by 0 bases; junction bases not matched to a gene: 3. The CDR3 sequence is 17 residues long. CDR3 amino acids: CASSDGQGSSYNSPLHF. The CDR3 coding sequence is TGTGCCAGCAGTGATGGACAGGGGAGCTCCTATAATTCACCCCTCCACTTT.

The chain recombines TRBV12-3 or TRBV12-4 with TRBJ1-2; TRBD1 agrees at 8 bases. The J segment lost 14 bases and the V segment lost 8 bases, leaving 4 bases of the junction unmatched. There are 9 residues in the CDR3. CDR3 nucleotide sequence: TGTGCCAGCCACCGGGACAGGACCTTC. Its protein is CASHRDRTF.

V is TRBV5-1 and J is TRBJ2-3; 10 bases map to TRBD2. The V gene's germline CDR1 is SGHRS and CDR2 YFSETQ. The junction had 11 bases not matched to a gene; V was cut back by 5 bases and J by 5 bases. This CDR3 spans 16 amino acids. CDR3 sequence: CASSSPSGGAGDTQYF. The CDR3 nucleotides are TGCGCCAGCAGTTCCCCCAGCGGGGGGGCCGGAGATACGCAGTATTTT.